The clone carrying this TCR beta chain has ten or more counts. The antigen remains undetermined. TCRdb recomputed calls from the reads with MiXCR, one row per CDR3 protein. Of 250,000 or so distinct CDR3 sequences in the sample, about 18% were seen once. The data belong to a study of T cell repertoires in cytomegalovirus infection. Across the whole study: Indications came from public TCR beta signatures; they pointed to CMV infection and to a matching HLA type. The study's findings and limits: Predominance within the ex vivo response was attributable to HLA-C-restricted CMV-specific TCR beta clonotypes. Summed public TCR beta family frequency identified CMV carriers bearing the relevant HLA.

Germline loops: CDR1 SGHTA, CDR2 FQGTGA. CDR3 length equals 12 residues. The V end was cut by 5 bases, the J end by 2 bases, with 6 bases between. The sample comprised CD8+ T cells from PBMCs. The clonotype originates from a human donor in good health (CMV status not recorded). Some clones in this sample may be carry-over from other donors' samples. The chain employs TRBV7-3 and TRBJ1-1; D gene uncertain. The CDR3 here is CASSEGNTEAFF. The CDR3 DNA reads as TGTGCCAGCAGCGAGGGTAACACTGAAGCTTTCTTT.